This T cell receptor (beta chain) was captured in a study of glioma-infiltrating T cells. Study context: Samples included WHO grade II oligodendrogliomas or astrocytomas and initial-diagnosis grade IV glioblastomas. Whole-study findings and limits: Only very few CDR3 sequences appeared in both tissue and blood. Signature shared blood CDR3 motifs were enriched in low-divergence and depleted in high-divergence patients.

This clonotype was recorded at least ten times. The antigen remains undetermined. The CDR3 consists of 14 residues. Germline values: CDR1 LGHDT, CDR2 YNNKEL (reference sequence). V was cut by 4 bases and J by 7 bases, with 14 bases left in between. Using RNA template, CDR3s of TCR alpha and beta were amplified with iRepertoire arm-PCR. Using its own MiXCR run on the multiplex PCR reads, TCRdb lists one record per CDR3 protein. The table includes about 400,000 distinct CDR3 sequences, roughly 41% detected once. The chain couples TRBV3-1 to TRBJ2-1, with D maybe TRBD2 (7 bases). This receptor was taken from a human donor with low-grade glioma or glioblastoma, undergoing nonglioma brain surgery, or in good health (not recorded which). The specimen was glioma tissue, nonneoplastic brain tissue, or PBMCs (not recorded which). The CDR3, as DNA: TGTGCCAGCAGCCGTAGGGGGGGGTCAAATGAGCAGTTCTTC. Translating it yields CASSRRGGSNEQFF.